This T cell receptor beta chain was captured in a study of T cell responses to AZD1222 COVID-19 vaccine. In regard to this clone: Its specificity is not known.

V lost 3 bases, J lost 7 bases, and 12 bases lay in between. CDR3 length: 14 residues. The germline V gene encodes CDR1 MGHDK and CDR2 SYGVNS. Repertoires were generated with immunoSEQ multiplex PCR, while TCRdb's copy carries only in-frame clones and drops some. The sample has approximately 100,000 clones, approximately 90% seen once; the top ten hold 4% to 5%. Study-level results: Per reports, nearly half of all spike-specific TCRs target regions that are unmutated in variants. Vaccination with two AZD1222 doses was followed by a rise in Spike-specific TCR breadth and depth. There were mostly white British donors and more females than males, and clonal diversity was possibly underestimated.

Specimen: peripheral blood, collected on day 0 of AZD1222 vaccination. V usage is TRBV25-1 and J usage is TRBJ1-4; D possibly corresponds to TRBD1 (5 bases). The clonotype comes from an adult in good health. CDR3 protein: CASSETQGGEKLFF. CDR3 DNA: TGTGCCAGCAGTGAGACTCAGGGAGGTGAAAAACTGTTTTTT. The full variable domain, completed using reference TRBV25-1 and TRBJ1-4, is EADIYQTPRYLVIGTGKKITLECSQTMGHDKMYWYQQDPGMELHLIHYSYGVNSTEKGDLSSESTVSRIRTEHFPLTLESARPSHTSQYLCASSETQGGEKLFFGSGTQLSVL.